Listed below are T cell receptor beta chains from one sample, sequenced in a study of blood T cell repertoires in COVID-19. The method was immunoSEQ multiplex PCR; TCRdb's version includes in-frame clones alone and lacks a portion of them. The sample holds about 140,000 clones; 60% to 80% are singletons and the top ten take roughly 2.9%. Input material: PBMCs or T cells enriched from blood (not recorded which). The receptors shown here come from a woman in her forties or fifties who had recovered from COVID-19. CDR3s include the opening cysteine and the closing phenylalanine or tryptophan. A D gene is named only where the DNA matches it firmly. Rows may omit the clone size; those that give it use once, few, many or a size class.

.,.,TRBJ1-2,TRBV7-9,CASSLGETPNYGYTF,TGTGCCAGCAGCTTGGGAGAAACACCTAACTATGGCTACACCTTC
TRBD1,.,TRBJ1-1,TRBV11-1,CASSNRQGWMNTEAFF,TGTGCCAGCAGCAACAGACAGGGCTGGATGAACACTGAAGCTTTCTTT
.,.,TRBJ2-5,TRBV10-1,CASSEFKGVSETQYF,TGCGCCAGCAGTGAGTTTAAGGGAGTCTCGGAGACCCAGTACTTC
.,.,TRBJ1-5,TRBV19,CATKPSGNQPQHF,TGTGCCACCAAACCGTCAGGGAATCAGCCCCAGCATTTT
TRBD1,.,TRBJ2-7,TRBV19,CASSARDRGDEQYF,TGTGCCAGTAGTGCCCGGGACAGGGGGGACGAGCAGTACTTC
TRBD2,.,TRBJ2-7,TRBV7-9,CASSLVGGTLYPHEQYF,TGTGCCAGCAGCTTAGTCGGGGGGACTCTTTACCCTCACGAGCAGTACTTC
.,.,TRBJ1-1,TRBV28,CASSLMGWGGLTEAFF,TGTGCCAGCAGTTTAATGGGATGGGGGGGGTTGACTGAAGCTTTCTTT
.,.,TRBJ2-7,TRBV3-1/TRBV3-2,CASSPSAGQGYEQYF,TGTGCCAGCAGCCCCAGTGCAGGGCAAGGCTACGAGCAGTACTTC
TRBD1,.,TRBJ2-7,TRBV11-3,CASSSQGGTYEQYF,TGTGCCAGCAGCTCACAGGGGGGCACCTACGAGCAGTACTTC
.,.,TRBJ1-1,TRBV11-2,CASSLAGARGNTEAFF,TGTGCCAGCAGCTTAGCAGGGGCGAGGGGGAACACTGAAGCTTTCTTT
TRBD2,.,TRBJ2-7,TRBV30,CAWSGLAGGEQYF,TGTGCCTGGAGCGGACTAGCGGGGGGTGAGCAGTACTTC
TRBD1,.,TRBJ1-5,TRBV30,CAWGGSKTGSHQPQHF,TGTGCCTGGGGAGGATCAAAGACAGGGTCGCATCAGCCCCAGCATTTT
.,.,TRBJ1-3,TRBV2,CASSARITGNTIYF,TGTGCCAGCAGTGCGCGGATAACTGGAAACACCATATATTTT
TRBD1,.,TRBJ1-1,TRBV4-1,CASSPRSDRVNTEAFF,TGCGCCAGCAGCCCGAGGTCGGACAGGGTTAACACTGAAGCTTTCTTT
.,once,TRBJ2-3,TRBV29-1,CSVGNYYTDTQYF,TGCAGCGTTGGAAACTACTACACAGATACGCAGTATTTT
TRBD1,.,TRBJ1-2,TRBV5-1,CASRTGATNYGYTF,TGCGCCAGCAGGACAGGGGCTACTAACTATGGCTACACCTTC
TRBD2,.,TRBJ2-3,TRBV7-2,CASGPSGLSTDTQYF,TGTGCCAGCGGCCCTAGCGGCCTGAGCACAGATACGCAGTATTTT
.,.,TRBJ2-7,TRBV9,CASSVEEGGRNEQYF,TGTGCCAGCAGCGTAGAAGAGGGGGGGAGAAACGAGCAGTACTTC
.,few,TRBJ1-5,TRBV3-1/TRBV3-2,CASSLNSQNQPQHF,TGTGCCAGCAGCCTTAACAGCCAAAATCAGCCCCAGCATTTT
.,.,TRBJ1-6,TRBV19,CASSIGANSPLHF,TGTGCCAGTAGTATCGGAGCGAATTCACCCCTCCACTTT
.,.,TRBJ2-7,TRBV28,CASSTFLLYRVHEQYF,TGTGCCAGCAGCACGTTCCTACTCTACAGGGTCCACGAGCAGTACTTC
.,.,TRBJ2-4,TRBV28,CASIGSPDLNIQYF,TGTGCCAGCATAGGGAGTCCGGATTTAAACATTCAGTACTTC
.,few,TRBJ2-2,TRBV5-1,CASSLKGESTELFF,TGCGCCAGCAGCCTTAAGGGGGAGAGTACGGAGCTGTTTTTT
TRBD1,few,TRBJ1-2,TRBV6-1,CASSEGPDRTNYGYTF,TGTGCCAGCAGTGAAGGACCGGACAGGACTAACTATGGCTACACCTTC
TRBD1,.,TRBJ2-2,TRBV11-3,CASSPQGARLTGELFF,TGTGCCAGCAGCCCCCAGGGGGCGCGATTGACCGGGGAGCTGTTTTTT
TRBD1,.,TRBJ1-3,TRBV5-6,CASKGQGSGNTIYF,TGTGCCAGCAAGGGACAGGGGTCTGGAAACACCATATATTTT
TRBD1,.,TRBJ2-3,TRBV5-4,CASSLGRQGGNTQYF,TGTGCCAGCAGCTTAGGGCGACAGGGTGGAAATACGCAGTATTTT
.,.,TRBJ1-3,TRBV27,CASSPFSSGNTIYF,TGTGCCAGCAGCCCTTTCAGCTCTGGAAACACCATATATTTT
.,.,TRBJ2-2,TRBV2,CASRRDTGELFF,TGTGCCAGCAGGAGGGACACCGGGGAGCTGTTTTTT
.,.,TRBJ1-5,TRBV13,CASTWGVGQPQHF,TGTGCCAGCACGTGGGGGGTTGGTCAGCCCCAGCATTTT
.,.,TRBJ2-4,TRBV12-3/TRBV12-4,CASSLGGPNIQYF,TGTGCCAGCAGCCTCGGGGGGCCGAACATTCAGTACTTC
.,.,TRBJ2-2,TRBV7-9,CASSRRASAFGELFF,TGTGCCAGCAGTCGGAGGGCCTCTGCGTTCGGGGAGCTGTTTTTT
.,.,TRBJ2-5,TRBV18,CASSPPSGETQYF,TGTGCCAGCTCACCACCGTCAGGGGAGACCCAGTACTTC
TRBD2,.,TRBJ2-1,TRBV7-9,CASSSGLAGGWFEQFF,TGTGCCAGCAGCTCGGGACTAGCGGGGGGGTGGTTTGAGCAGTTCTTC
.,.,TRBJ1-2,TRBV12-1,CASRGHDYGYTF,TGTGCCAGCAGGGGACACGACTATGGCTACACCTTC
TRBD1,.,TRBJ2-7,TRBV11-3,CASSPRGQGRVYEQYF,TGTGCCAGCAGCCCCCGAGGACAGGGGAGGGTATACGAGCAGTACTTC
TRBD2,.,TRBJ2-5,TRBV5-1,CASSLSPGTKETQYF,TGCGCCAGCAGCTTGTCCCCGGGGACTAAAGAGACCCAGTACTTC
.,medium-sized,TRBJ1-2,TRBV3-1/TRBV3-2,CASSLSVGDGYTF,TGTGCCAGCAGCCTCTCTGTAGGGGATGGCTACACCTTC
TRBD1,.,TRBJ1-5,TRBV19,CASRGTGDQPQHF,TGTGCCAGTCGGGGGACAGGGGACCAGCCCCAGCATTTT
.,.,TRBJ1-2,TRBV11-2,CASGRGNGYTF,TGTGCCAGCGGTAGGGGGAATGGCTACACCTTC